The next 9 T cell receptor beta chains were all read from a single sample in a study of blood T cell repertoires in COVID-19 (dated by TCRdb to 2018 to 2021). The method behind the library was the immunoSEQ multiplex PCR assay. TCRdb holds this immuneACCESS table with in-frame rearrangements only. Some clones are missing; in checked studies, unresolved V genes explain under half, and the rest has no known cause. Recorded for this sample are 130,000 or so clones; roughly 80% of them occurred a single time. About 12% of the sample rests with the top ten. Input material: peripheral blood. These receptors were taken from a human donor in a cohort sampled during active COVID-19.

CDR3 DNA: TGTGCCAGTAAGGAGGAGGCCATTCAGTACTTC. This encodes CASKEEAIQYF. The V gene is TRBV19, the J gene TRBJ2-4, with D possibly being TRBD2 (5 bases). V lost 7 bases and J lost 9, with 10 bases in between. The CDR3 is made up of 11 amino acids. Germline assignment: CDR1 LNHDA and CDR2 SQIVND (reference sequence).

This clone was counted between two and nine times. The chain couples TRBV19 to TRBJ1-5; 8 bases line up with TRBD1. This CDR3 region has 14 residues. Germline CDR1 reads LNHDA; CDR2 reads SQIVND (reference sequence). V gave up 6 bases and J gave up 6 bases; unmatched junction bases: 7. CDR3 sequence reads: CASRNRGGAQPQHF. The CDR3 DNA follows: TGTGCCAGTAGAAACAGGGGGGGAGCTCAGCCCCAGCATTTT.

The chain is built from TRBV6-6 and TRBJ2-1, with 8 bases lining up with TRBD2. Germline CDR1 reads MNHNY; CDR2 reads SVGAGI (reference sequence). The CDR3 is 15 amino acids. Trimming at V came to 5 bases and at J to 5 bases, leaving 8 bases not matched to a gene. The CDR3 DNA sequence: TGTGCCAGCAGTCTCGCGGGGGGACGAAACAATGAGCAGTTCTTC. Translating it yields CASSLAGGRNNEQFF.

The sample holds one count of this clone. The chain links TRBV6-2 or TRBV6-3 to TRBJ1-1; D unclear. This CDR3 is 16 amino acids long. V was clipped by 2 bases and J by 0 bases, with 13 bases between them. CDR1 is MNHEY and CDR2 is SVGEGT in the germline V gene. The CDR3 region is CASSYGLGGVNTEAFF. The CDR3 DNA is TGTGCCAGCAGTTACGGGTTAGGAGGCGTGAACACTGAAGCTTTCTTT.

Turning to this clone: The identical CDR3 is also encoded by other nucleotide sequences in the sample. This CDR3 reads CASRGGSNQPQHF. CDR3 nucleotides: TGTGCCAGCAGGGGGGGAAGCAATCAGCCCCAGCATTTT. The chain couples TRBV6-5 to TRBJ1-5; TRBD1 might be the D (5 bases). Looked up from germline, CDR1 is MNHEY and CDR2 is SVGAGI. V gave up 6 bases and J gave up 1 base, with 7 bases separating them. This CDR3 spans 13 amino acids.

The chain employs TRBV6-5 and TRBJ2-7; a possible D gene is TRBD1 (5 bases). Trimming stripped 1 base from V and 6 bases from J, with 13 bases between. The CDR3 contains 14 residues. Germline CDR1 MNHEY, CDR2 SVGAGI. The CDR3 bases are TGTGCCAGCAGTTACTTACAGGTAGCAGCCGAGCAGTACTTC. It translates to CASSYLQVAAEQYF.

This clone was seen just once. V is TRBV24-1 and J is TRBJ1-2, with TRBD1 matching 9 bases. Trimming took 10 bases from V and 7 from J; bases not matched to a gene: 9. Germline assignment: CDR1 KGHDR and CDR2 SFDVKD. CDR3 length equals 13 residues. The CDR3 DNA follows: TGTGCCACACAGGGGGCCACGGGAATTGGCTACACCTTC. It encodes CATQGATGIGYTF.

This sequence joins TRBV11-2 and TRBJ2-6; 7 bases agree with TRBD1. CDR1 is SGHAT, CDR2 FQNNGV, per germline. The V and J ends lost 0 bases and 4 bases, in that order; junction bases with no gene match: 6. The CDR3 is 17 residues long. CDR3 sequence (DNA): TGTGCCAGCAGCTTAGACGGCAGGGGGACCGGGGCCAACGTCCTGACTTTC. It yields the protein CASSLDGRGTGANVLTF.

This clone was seen a single time. The chain links TRBV6-2 or TRBV6-3 to TRBJ2-4; 12 nucleotides agree with TRBD1. Losses at the gene ends were 3 bases for V and 0 bases for J; bases not matched to a gene: 9. From germline, CDR1 is MNHEY and CDR2 SVGEGT. The CDR3 runs to 19 residues. The chain's CDR3 is CASSYPGQGALQAKNIQYF. As DNA, the CDR3 is TGTGCCAGCAGTTATCCGGGACAGGGGGCTTTGCAAGCCAAAAACATTCAGTACTTC.